Given below is one T cell receptor (beta chain) in context. Antigen specificity is unknown. The sample belongs to a study of cytomegalovirus exposure and HLA in healthy donors. Germline CDR1 reads MNHNS; CDR2 reads SASEGT. CDR3 length equals 13 residues. The germline V and J ends were trimmed by 8 bases and 1 base, with 11 bases remaining between them. Study-level findings and limits: As confirmed in vitro, three CMV-associated chains were specific for CMV antigens.

With 60 Vbeta and 13 Jbeta primers, the PCR was carried out. Data came from immunoSEQ multiplex PCR; TCRdb stores just in-frame clones and leaves some out. Of 100,000 to 150,000 clones in the sample, around 69% are singletons; the top ten hold about 8%. This TCR was sampled from a middle-aged woman in good health and CMV-seropositive. Sequenced: PBMCs. The chain joins TRBV6-1 to TRBJ1-1; D perhaps matches TRBD1 (5 bases). The CDR3 nucleotides are TGTGCCAGCCGCAGGGTACGGAACACTGAAGCTTTCTTT. It yields the protein CASRRVRNTEAFF.